By share, the clone carrying this TCR beta chain ranks as large. Germline V lookup: CDR1 DFQATT, CDR2 SNEGSKA (reference sequence). The CDR3 is 13 residues long. V lost 6 bases and J lost 4, with 14 bases in between. TCRdb fed the RT-PCR reads into MiXCR, producing one record per CDR3 protein. This sample has 1,200 to 1,500 distinct CDR3 sequences, with 34% found just once. The receptor's source is a female donor with primary Sjogren's syndrome. The sequenced sample consisted of memory CD4+ T cells from salivary gland. This chain links TRBV20-1 with TRBJ2-3; TRBD2 is a possible D gene (5 bases). CDR3 in DNA: TGCAGTGCCGCCCTGGGGAGCTCAGATACGCAGTATTTT. The encoded protein is CSAALGSSDTQYF.